These 5 T cell receptor beta chains came from one sample sequenced in a study of OX40 agonist ivuxolimab in advanced cancers. The method was immunoSEQ multiplex PCR; TCRdb's version includes in-frame clones alone and lacks a portion of them. The sample records about 26,000 clones, roughly 73% being singletons. The material sequenced was CD4+ or CD8+ T cells sorted from blood, taken in a trial of the OX40 agonist ivuxolimab. The receptors stem from an adult with an advanced solid tumor such as melanoma, head and neck, liver or kidney cancer.

This chain connects TRBV5-1 to TRBJ2-2; 7 nucleotides align to TRBD1. V gave up 4 bases and J gave up 5 bases; unmatched junction bases: 5. CDR1 and CDR2 from the germline V gene are SGHRS and YFSETQ. This CDR3 comprises 14 residues. The CDR3 coding sequence is TGCGCCAGCAGCGTCACAGGGGTAACCGGGGAGCTGTTTTTT. This translates into CASSVTGVTGELFF. The entire variable domain, with the rest obtained from reference TRBV5-1 and TRBJ2-2, is as follows: KAGVTQTPRYLIKTRGQQVTLSCSPISGHRSVSWYQQTPGQGLQFLFEYFSETQRNKGNFPGRFSGRQFSNSRSEMNVSTLELGDSALYLCASSVTGVTGELFFGEGSRLTVL.

The table lists this clone with a count of one. This chain connects TRBV7-2 to TRBJ2-2; D is unclear. V dropped 4 bases and J dropped 1 base, with 7 bases sitting between them. This CDR3 is 14 amino acids long. CDR1 and CDR2 (germline): SGHTA, FQGNSA. The CDR3 bases are TGTGCCAGCAGCTCGTACCTGAACACCGGGGAGCTGTTTTTT. Encoded protein: CASSSYLNTGELFF.

The genes are TRBV13 and TRBJ1-4; 9 bases are a match to TRBD1. Germline assignment: CDR1 PRHDT and CDR2 FYEKMQ (reference sequence). CDR3 size: 16 residues. The trim removed 2 bases at V and 3 bases at J, leaving 4 bases unmatched. The CDR3 spells CASSLTQGAANEKLFF. Here the CDR3 DNA reads TGTGCCAGCAGCTTAACACAGGGGGCGGCTAATGAAAAACTGTTTTTT.

The chain is built from TRBV10-2 and TRBJ2-7; D remains unclear. CDR3 length equals 15 residues. CDR1 and CDR2 (germline): WSHSY, SAAADI. V lost 2 bases to trimming and J lost 0 bases, with 11 bases between them. The CDR3 DNA reads TGCGCCAGCAGTGAGGGTGGGCTACACTCCTACGAGCAGTACTTC. Protein product: CASSEGGLHSYEQYF.

V and J are TRBV15 and TRBJ2-1; TRBD1 matches at 7 bases. The length of the CDR3 is 14 residues. Unmatched junction bases numbered 5, after V lost 4 bases and J lost 5 bases. Germline CDR1 and CDR2: LNHNV and YYDKDF (reference sequence). CDR3 amino acids: CATSTWDSDNEQFF. The CDR3 DNA reads as TGTGCCACCAGCACCTGGGACAGCGACAATGAGCAGTTCTTC.